A single T cell receptor beta chain is shown here with its context. Focal radiation and CTLA-4 blockade (ipilimumab) were tested in chemo-refractory metastatic non-small-cell lung cancer patients. This specimen comes from a study of radiotherapy plus CTLA-4 blockade in lung cancer. About the research overall: Among enrolled patients, about 18% responded and roughly 31% achieved disease control.

Measured with immunoSEQ multiplex PCR; TCRdb has only the in-frame clones, and not every one. The sample contains 35,000 to 45,000 clones, 65% to 70% of which appear only once. The source material was peripheral blood, sampled from a patient treated with radiotherapy plus ipilimumab. The sequence was collected from a human donor with non-small cell lung cancer who had a partial response to radiotherapy plus ipilimumab.

The CDR3 sequence: CASSGAGQGVGETQYF. CDR3 nucleotide sequence: TGTGCCAGCAGTGGAGCGGGACAGGGGGTTGGGGAGACCCAGTACTTC. The J gene is TRBJ2-5, the V gene TRBV6-1, with 11 nucleotides matching TRBD1. This CDR3 is 16 amino acids long. Germline CDR1 is MNHNS and CDR2 is SASEGT. The J segment lost 5 bases and the V segment lost 4 bases, leaving 9 bases of the junction unmatched.